Below are 30 T cell receptor beta chains sequenced from a single sample in a study of CD8 T cells in Susac syndrome. Reverse transcription of roughly 0.45 to 1 ug RNA used random hexamers. TCRdb itself ran the immunoSEQ multiplex PCR reads through MiXCR, one entry per CDR3 protein. The sample yields tens of thousands of distinct CDR3 sequences, about 93% seen once. Sequencing was done on a sample of CD8+ T cells from PBMCs. Receptors originate from a human donor in good health.

The chain links TRBV7-9 to TRBJ2-6; D ambiguous. Germline lookup yields CDR1 SEHNR and CDR2 FQNEAQ (reference sequence). The CDR3 has 12 amino acids. V was clipped by 10 bases and J by 4 bases, with 8 bases between them. CDR3 in DNA: TGTGCCATCCCCCCCGGGGCCAACGTCCTGACTTTC. Amino acid sequence: CAIPPGANVLTF. Drawing the rest from reference TRBV7-9 and TRBJ2-6, the complete variable domain is DTGVSQNPRHKITKRGQNVTFRCDPISEHNRLYWYRQTLGQGPEFLTYFQNEAQLEKSRLLSDRFSAERPKGSFSTLEIQRTEQGDSAMYLCAIPPGANVLTFGAGSRLTVL.

The rearrangement joins TRBV10-3 to TRBJ2-3; no reliable D call. V lost 7 bases to trimming and J lost 1 base, with 9 bases between them. The CDR3 covers 13 residues. Germline-derived CDR1 and CDR2 are ENHRY and SYGVKD. The chain's CDR3 is CAIKSGRTDTQYF. CDR3 sequence (DNA): TGTGCCATCAAATCCGGCCGCACAGATACGCAGTATTTT.

The chain couples TRBV20-1 to TRBJ1-2; D is undetermined. The length of the CDR3 is 11 residues. Per germline, CDR1 DFQATT and CDR2 SNEGSKA (reference sequence). V lost 6 bases to trimming and J lost 6 bases, with 11 bases between them. This chain's CDR3 is CSARERDGYTF. In nucleotides, the CDR3 is TGCAGTGCGAGGGAGAGGGATGGCTACACCTTC.

This clonotype was found once. The chain employs TRBV5-6 and TRBJ2-7; TRBD2 agrees at 7 bases. V gave up 1 base and J gave up 7 bases; unmatched junction bases: 5. The CDR3 spans 13 residues. The germline V gene encodes CDR1 SGHDT and CDR2 YYEEEE. The CDR3 DNA reads TGTGCCAGCAGCTTGAACCGGGGGGATGAGCAGTACTTC. Amino acid sequence: CASSLNRGDEQYF.

The chain joins TRBV2 to TRBJ2-3; perhaps TRBD2 as D (6 bases). The germline gives CDR1 SNHLY, CDR2 FYNNEI. Trimming pared 6 bases from V and 4 bases from J, leaving 17 bases between. The CDR3 extends over 15 amino acids. The DNA of the CDR3 is TGTGCCAGCAGGGGGACTTCCCTTTCTGCAGATACGCAGTATTTT. Translation gives CASRGTSLSADTQYF.

The chain is built from TRBV30 and TRBJ1-4; 8 bases are shared with TRBD1. This CDR3 spans 14 amino acids. CDR1 is GTSNPN and CDR2 is SVGIG in the germline V gene (reference sequence). The V and J ends lost 1 base and 2 bases, in that order; junction bases with no gene match: 0. CDR3 DNA sequence: TGTGCCTGGAGTGGGACAGGGACTAATGAAAAACTGTTTTTT. Its translation is CAWSGTGTNEKLFF.

This clonotype turned up a few times. J is TRBJ2-7 and V is TRBV6-2 or TRBV6-3; D perhaps matches TRBD1 (5 bases). Germline lookup yields CDR1 MNHEY and CDR2 SVGEGT. Trimming left V 6 bases short and J 6 bases short, with 18 bases between. The CDR3 length is 14 residues. CDR3 nucleotide sequence: TGTGCCAGCAGCCCCGCCGGACAAGGCAGCGAGCAGTACGTC. It codes for CASSPAGQGSEQYV.

In nucleotides, the CDR3 is TGTGCCAGCAGCTCCTTGCAGGGGGCCGAGGAGACCCAGTACTTC. Translating gives CASSSLQGAEETQYF. This sequence joins TRBV13 and TRBJ2-5; TRBD1 matches 8 bases. V lost 4 bases to trimming and J lost 5 bases; unmatched junction nucleotides: 9. The CDR3 extends over 15 amino acids. Germline lookup yields CDR1 PRHDT and CDR2 FYEKMQ (reference sequence).

The chain combines TRBV7-8 with TRBJ2-5, with TRBD1 identical over 8 bases. There are 16 residues in the CDR3. The germline CDR1 and CDR2 sequences are SGHVS and FQNEAQ. Trimming at V came to 1 base and at J to 6 bases, leaving 10 bases not matched to a gene. CDR3 protein: CASSLDIRGREQTQYF. CDR3 DNA sequence: TGTGCCAGCAGCTTAGATATCAGGGGGCGCGAGCAGACCCAGTACTTC. The full variable domain, its missing parts supplied by reference TRBV7-8 and TRBJ2-5, is GAGVSQSPRYKVAKRGQDVALRCDPISGHVSLFWYQQALGQGPEFLTYFQNEAQLDKSGLPSDRFFAERPEGSVSTLKIQRTQQEDSAVYLCASSLDIRGREQTQYFGPGTRLLVL.

Only one count was recorded for this clonotype. This chain uses TRBV29-1 with TRBJ1-2; 7 bases match TRBD1. Germline CDR1 SQVTM, CDR2 ANQGSEA. The CDR3 runs to 15 residues. V was pared by 0 bases and J by 2 bases, with 6 bases of the junction left unmatched. CDR3 sequence reads: CSVEDLAGGNYGYTF. CDR3 in DNA: TGCAGCGTTGAAGATCTTGCAGGGGGAAACTATGGCTACACCTTC. Full variable domain (outside the CDR3, taken from reference TRBV29-1 and TRBJ1-2): SAVISQKPSRDICQRGTSLTIQCQVDSQVTMMFWYRQQPGQSLTLIATANQGSEATYESGFVIDKFPISRPNLTFSTLTVSNMSPEDSSIYLCSVEDLAGGNYGYTFGSGTRLTVV.

V and J are TRBV24-1 and TRBJ2-5, with D possibly TRBD1 on 6 matching bases. V lost 7 bases and J lost 5, with 19 bases in between. CDR1 and CDR2 (germline): KGHDR, SFDVKD. This CDR3 has 15 residues. The CDR3 DNA reads TGTGCCACCAGCATTTACTCAACAGGGCTGGAGACCCAGTACTTC. Amino acids: CATSIYSTGLETQYF.

The chain combines TRBV9 with TRBJ1-2; tentative D call: TRBD1 (6 bases). The ends were cut back, 0 bases at V and 4 bases at J, with 10 bases in the middle. There are 14 residues in the CDR3. In germline, CDR1 is SGDLS, CDR2 YYNGEE. The chain's CDR3 is CASSVAQGGYGYTF. In DNA, the CDR3 is TGTGCCAGCAGCGTAGCACAGGGAGGCTATGGCTACACCTTC.

This clonotype has a single count. The V call is TRBV20-1, the J call TRBJ1-4; D is uncertain. The V and J ends lost 4 bases and 7 bases respectively, with 10 bases between them. From germline, CDR1 is DFQATT and CDR2 SNEGSKA (reference sequence). This CDR3 has 12 residues. This CDR3 reads CSAIRHSEKLFF. The CDR3 DNA reads TGCAGTGCTATTCGCCACTCTGAAAAACTGTTTTTT.

J is TRBJ1-1 and V is TRBV9, with D unclear. This CDR3 contains 14 residues. The V end lost 0 bases, the J end lost 4 bases, and 10 bases lay between the germline ends. Looked up from germline, CDR1 is SGDLS and CDR2 is YYNGEE. The CDR3 region has the DNA TGTGCCAGCAGCGTAGAGTCCCTGGGCACTGAAGCTTTCTTT. It is translated as CASSVESLGTEAFF.

The J gene is TRBJ2-1, the V gene TRBV6-5, with 9 nucleotides matching TRBD2. V lost 2 bases to trimming and J lost 4 bases; unmatched junction nucleotides: 12. The CDR3 extends over 18 amino acids. CDR1 and CDR2 (germline): MNHEY, SVGAGI. In DNA form, the CDR3 reads TGTGCCAGCAGTTACCGATTCCCGGGACTAGCAGGGTACAATGAGCAGTTCTTC. As protein: CASSYRFPGLAGYNEQFF.

The J gene is TRBJ2-7, the V gene TRBV4-3, with D maybe TRBD1 (6 bases). Deletions cut 0 bases from V and 3 bases from J, with 9 bases between. This CDR3 contains 14 residues. The germline V gene encodes CDR1 LGHNA and CDR2 YSLEER. This chain's CDR3 is CASSQDQQGYEQYF. CDR3 DNA sequence: TGCGCCAGCAGCCAAGACCAACAGGGCTACGAGCAGTACTTC.

There are a few counts of this clonotype. The chain uses TRBV5-1 and TRBJ1-2, with D unresolved. The CDR3 loop spans 15 amino acids. Germline CDR1 reads SGHRS; CDR2 reads YFSETQ. Trimming stripped 1 base from V and 4 bases from J, with 14 bases between. The CDR3 DNA is TGCGCCAGCAGCTTGACACCTTGGAGTAGCTATGGCTACACCTTC. It yields the protein CASSLTPWSSYGYTF.

The V gene is TRBV9, the J gene TRBJ2-7; 7 bases align to TRBD1. V shed 0 bases, J shed 3 bases, and the junction held 6 bases outside the gene matches. The CDR3 has 15 residues. Per the germline V gene, CDR1 is SGDLS and CDR2 is YYNGEE. The CDR3 here is CASSVGGQGVYEQYF. CDR3 DNA: TGTGCCAGCAGCGTAGGGGGGCAGGGGGTCTACGAGCAGTACTTC.

The genes are TRBV14 and TRBJ1-6; D gene ambiguous. CDR1 SGHDN and CDR2 FVKESK come from the germline V gene. The CDR3 runs to 15 residues. The germline V and J ends were trimmed by 6 bases and 0 bases, with 9 bases remaining between them. The CDR3 region is CASRFDGSYNSPLHF. CDR3 DNA sequence: TGTGCCAGCAGGTTCGACGGCTCCTATAATTCACCCCTCCACTTT.

The chain links TRBV12-3 or TRBV12-4 to TRBJ2-7; no reliable D call. The CDR3 sequence is 13 residues long. Between the trimmed V and J ends, which lost 6 bases and 4 bases, there was a span of 13 bases. CDR3 sequence (DNA): TGTGCCAGCAGCCCAGGCCCCCATTACGAGCAGTACTTC. Its translation: CASSPGPHYEQYF.

V usage is TRBV9 and J usage is TRBJ2-7, with 7 bases aligning to TRBD1. The CDR3 sequence is 15 residues long. Germline assignment: CDR1 SGDLS and CDR2 YYNGEE. J was trimmed by 1 base and V by 3 bases; bases with no gene match: 7. CDR3: CASSATGLGSYEQYF. CDR3 bases: TGTGCCAGCAGCGCGACAGGGCTGGGATCCTACGAGCAGTACTTC.

CDR3 residues: CASRDLTLGVTGELFF. The CDR3 region has the DNA TGTGCCAGCAGGGACCTCACGTTGGGTGTGACCGGGGAGCTGTTTTTT. The rearrangement joins TRBV28 to TRBJ2-2; no definite D call. The CDR3 is 16 residues long. CDR1 is MDHEN, CDR2 SYDVKM, per germline. The V gene lost 6 bases and the J gene lost 5 bases, with 19 bases spanning the gap. Together with reference TRBV28 and TRBJ2-2, the CDR3 gives the full variable domain: DVKVTQSSRYLVKRTGEKVFLECVQDMDHENMFWYRQDPGLGLRLIYFSYDVKMKEKGDIPEGYSVSREKKERFSLILESASTNQTSMYLCASRDLTLGVTGELFFGEGSRLTVL.

The chain links TRBV27 to TRBJ2-1, with 13 positions matching TRBD2. Trimming at V came to 6 bases and at J to 10 bases, leaving 21 bases not matched to a gene. This CDR3 has 19 amino acids. Germline V gives CDR1 MNHEY, CDR2 SMNVEV (reference sequence). Here the CDR3 reads CASSQYKGLAGQGTGEQFF. CDR3 nucleotides: TGTGCCAGCAGCCAATATAAGGGACTAGCGGGACAGGGTACTGGGGAGCAGTTCTTC.

CDR3 protein: CSARPPGVPYEQYF. CDR3 sequence (DNA): TGCAGTGCTAGACCCCCGGGGGTCCCCTACGAGCAGTACTTC. V usage is TRBV20-1 and J usage is TRBJ2-7, with a possible D match to TRBD2 (6 bases). Germline loops: CDR1 DFQATT, CDR2 SNEGSKA (reference sequence). Trimming pared 2 bases from V and 2 bases from J, leaving 13 bases between. CDR3 length: 14 amino acids.

The rearrangement links TRBV9 to TRBJ1-1; D gene uncertain. The germline gives CDR1 SGDLS, CDR2 YYNGEE. V lost 5 bases and J lost 4, with 6 bases in between. The CDR3 is 11 amino acids. The CDR3 region is CASRRITEAFF. CDR3 sequence (DNA): TGTGCCAGCAGAAGGATCACTGAAGCTTTCTTT.

In its sample, this clonotype was seen a few times. The chain recombines TRBV6-1 with TRBJ2-3; D is perhaps TRBD1 or TRBD2 (5 bases each). The CDR3 loop spans 13 amino acids. The germline V gene encodes CDR1 MNHNS and CDR2 SASEGT. Trimming left V 3 bases short and J 3 bases short, with 7 bases between. The CDR3 nucleotides are TGTGCCAGCAGTGAGGGGGAAACAGATACGCAGTATTTT. This sequence encodes CASSEGETDTQYF.

The chain joins TRBV9 to TRBJ2-3, with D perhaps TRBD1 (5 bases). This CDR3 region has 14 residues. Germline V gives CDR1 SGDLS, CDR2 YYNGEE. V was cut by 0 bases and J by 10 bases, with 15 bases left in between. CDR3 nucleotide sequence: TGTGCCAGCAGCGTAGCTCAGATGGGGCTTGCGCAGTATTTT. Encoded protein: CASSVAQMGLAQYF.

The chain joins TRBV9 to TRBJ1-2, with 8 bases fitting TRBD1. In germline, CDR1 is SGDLS, CDR2 YYNGEE. With 0 bases clipped from V and 0 bases from J, the junction kept 4 bases outside the gene matches. There are 16 residues in the CDR3. The CDR3 region has the DNA TGTGCCAGCAGCGTAGAGACGGGACAGGCTAACTATGGCTACACCTTC. Translated, it gives CASSVETGQANYGYTF.

CDR3 coding DNA: TGCAGCGTTGAAGACCAGCCGGGAAAACTGTTTTTT. Encoded protein: CSVEDQPGKLFF. The rearrangement uses TRBV29-1 and TRBJ1-4; no clear D. CDR1 SQVTM and CDR2 ANQGSEA come from the germline V gene. Trimming removed 0 bases from V and 10 bases from J, with 9 bases in between. The length of the CDR3 is 12 residues.

V gene TRBV4-3 combines with J gene TRBJ2-5; D possibly matches TRBD1 or TRBD2 (5 bases each). Germline CDR1 is LGHNA and CDR2 is YSLEER. The ends were cut back, 0 bases at V and 5 bases at J, with 7 bases in the middle. The CDR3 is 13 amino acids. The CDR3, as DNA: TGCGCCAGCAGCCAAGACAGGGAGGAGACCCAGTACTTC. Its protein is CASSQDREETQYF.